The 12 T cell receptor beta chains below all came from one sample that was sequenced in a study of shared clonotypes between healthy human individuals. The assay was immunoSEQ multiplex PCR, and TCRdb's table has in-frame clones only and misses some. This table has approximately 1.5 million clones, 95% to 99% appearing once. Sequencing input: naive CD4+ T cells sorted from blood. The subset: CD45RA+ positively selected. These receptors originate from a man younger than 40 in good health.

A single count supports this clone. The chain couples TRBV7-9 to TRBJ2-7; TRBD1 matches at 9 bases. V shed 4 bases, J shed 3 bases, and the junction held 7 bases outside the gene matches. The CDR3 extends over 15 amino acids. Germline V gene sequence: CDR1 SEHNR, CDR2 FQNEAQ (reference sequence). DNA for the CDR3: TGTGCCAGCAGCTCAAACCGGGACAGGGACTACGAGCAGTACTTC. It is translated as CASSSNRDRDYEQYF.

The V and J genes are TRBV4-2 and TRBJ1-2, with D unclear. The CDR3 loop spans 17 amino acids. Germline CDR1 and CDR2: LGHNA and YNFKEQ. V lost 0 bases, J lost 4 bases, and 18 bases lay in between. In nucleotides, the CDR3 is TGTGCCAGCAGCCAAGATCTGTCACAGACCATGCTCTATGGCTACACCTTC. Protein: CASSQDLSQTMLYGYTF.

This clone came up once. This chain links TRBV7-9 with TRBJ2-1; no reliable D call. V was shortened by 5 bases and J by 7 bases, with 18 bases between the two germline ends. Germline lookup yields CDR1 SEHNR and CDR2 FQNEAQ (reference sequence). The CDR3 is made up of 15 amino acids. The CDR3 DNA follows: TGTGCCAGCAGCCCAACGGGTGCCCTACAAAATGAGCAGTTCTTC. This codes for CASSPTGALQNEQFF.

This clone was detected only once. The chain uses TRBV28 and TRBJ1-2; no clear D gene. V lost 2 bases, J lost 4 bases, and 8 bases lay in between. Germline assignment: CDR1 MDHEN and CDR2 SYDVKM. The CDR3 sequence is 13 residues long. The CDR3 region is CASSLPGFYGYTF. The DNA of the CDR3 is TGTGCCAGCAGTTTACCAGGCTTCTATGGCTACACCTTC.

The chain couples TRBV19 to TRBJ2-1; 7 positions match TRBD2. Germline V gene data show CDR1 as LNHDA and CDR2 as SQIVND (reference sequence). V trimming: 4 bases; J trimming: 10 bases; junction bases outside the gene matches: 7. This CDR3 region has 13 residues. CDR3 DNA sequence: TGTGCCAGTAGTACTTTTAGCGGGTACGAGCAGTTCTTC. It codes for CASSTFSGYEQFF.

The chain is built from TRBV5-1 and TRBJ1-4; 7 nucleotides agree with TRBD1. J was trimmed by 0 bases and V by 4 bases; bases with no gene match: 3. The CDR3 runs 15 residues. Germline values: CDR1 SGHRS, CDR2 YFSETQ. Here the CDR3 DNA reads TGCGCCAGCAGCATGCAGGGGGCAACTAATGAAAAACTGTTTTTT. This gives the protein CASSMQGATNEKLFF.

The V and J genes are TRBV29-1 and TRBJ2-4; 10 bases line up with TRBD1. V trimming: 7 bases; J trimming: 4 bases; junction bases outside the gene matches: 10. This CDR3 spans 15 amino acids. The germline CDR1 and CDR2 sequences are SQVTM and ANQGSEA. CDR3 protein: CSAEETGGLKNIQYF. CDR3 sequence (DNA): TGCAGCGCGGAAGAGACAGGGGGCCTAAAAAACATTCAGTACTTC.

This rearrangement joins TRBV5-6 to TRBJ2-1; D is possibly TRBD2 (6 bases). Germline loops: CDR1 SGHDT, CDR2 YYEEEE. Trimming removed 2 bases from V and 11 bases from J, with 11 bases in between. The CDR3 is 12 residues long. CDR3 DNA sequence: TGTGCCAGCAGCTTTTCCCGGGGGAAGCAGTTCTTC. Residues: CASSFSRGKQFF.

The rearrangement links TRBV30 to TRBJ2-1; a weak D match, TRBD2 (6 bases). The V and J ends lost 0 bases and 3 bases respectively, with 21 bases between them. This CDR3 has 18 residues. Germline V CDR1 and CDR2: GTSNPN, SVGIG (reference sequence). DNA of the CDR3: TGTGCCTGGAGTGTCATCACTATTCGGCGGGATAGCTACAATGAGCAGTTCTTC. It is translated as CAWSVITIRRDSYNEQFF.

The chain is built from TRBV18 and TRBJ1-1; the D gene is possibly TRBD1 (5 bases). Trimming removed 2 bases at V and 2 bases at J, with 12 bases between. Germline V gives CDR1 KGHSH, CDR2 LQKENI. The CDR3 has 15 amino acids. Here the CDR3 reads CASSPEQGYNTEAFF. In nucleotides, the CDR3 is TGTGCCAGCTCACCAGAGCAGGGCTATAACACTGAAGCTTTCTTT. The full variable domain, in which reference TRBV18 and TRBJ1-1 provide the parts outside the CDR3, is NAGVMQNPRHLVRRRGQEARLRCSPMKGHSHVYWYRQLPEEGLKFMVYLQKENIIDESGMPKERFSAEFPKEGPSILRIQQVVRGDSAAYFCASSPEQGYNTEAFFGQGTRLTVV.

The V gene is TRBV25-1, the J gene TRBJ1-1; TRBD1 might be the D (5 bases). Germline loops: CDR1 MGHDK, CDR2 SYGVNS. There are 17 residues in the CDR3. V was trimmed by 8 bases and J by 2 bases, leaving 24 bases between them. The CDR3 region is CASGLSPPRVQNTEAFF. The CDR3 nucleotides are TGTGCCAGCGGACTCTCCCCCCCCAGGGTTCAAAACACTGAAGCTTTCTTT. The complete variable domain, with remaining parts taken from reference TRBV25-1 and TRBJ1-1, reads EADIYQTPRYLVIGTGKKITLECSQTMGHDKMYWYQQDPGMELHLIHYSYGVNSTEKGDLSSESTVSRIRTEHFPLTLESARPSHTSQYLCASGLSPPRVQNTEAFFGQGTRLTVV.

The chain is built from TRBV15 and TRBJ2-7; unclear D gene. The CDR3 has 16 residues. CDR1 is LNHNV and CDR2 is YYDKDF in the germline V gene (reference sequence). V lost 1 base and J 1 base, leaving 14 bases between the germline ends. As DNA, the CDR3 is TGTGCCACCAGCAGAGGGGGTGGCGGCCCATCCTACGAGCAGTACTTC. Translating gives CATSRGGGGPSYEQYF.